The entry that follows covers one TCR beta chain sequence. No antigen is known for it. TCRdb called the reads again in MiXCR, with one record for every CDR3 protein. The repertoire holds roughly 920,000 distinct CDR3 sequences, with roughly 31% as singletons. The data originate from a study of T cell repertoires in cytomegalovirus infection. Background on the study: CMV epitopes that were recently identified and HLA-C-restricted were used alongside well-studied HLA-B-restricted ones.

General study findings and limits: The ex vivo response was dominated by HLA-C-restricted CMV-specific TCR beta clonotypes.

This CDR3 contains 15 residues. Germline CDR1 reads MNHEY; CDR2 reads SVGAGI. V was pared by 5 bases and J by 5 bases, with 10 bases of the junction left unmatched. The source was cultured CD8+ T cells from PBMCs, collected from culture after CMV antigen stimulation. This receptor was identified in a human donor in good health (CMV status not recorded). Some clones in this sample may be carry-over from other donors' samples. The chain has TRBV6-5 and TRBJ2-3, with TRBD2 identical over 7 bases. The CDR3 loop is CASSHTRGDIDTQYF. In DNA form, the CDR3 reads TGTGCCAGCAGTCACACTCGGGGGGATATAGATACGCAGTATTTT.